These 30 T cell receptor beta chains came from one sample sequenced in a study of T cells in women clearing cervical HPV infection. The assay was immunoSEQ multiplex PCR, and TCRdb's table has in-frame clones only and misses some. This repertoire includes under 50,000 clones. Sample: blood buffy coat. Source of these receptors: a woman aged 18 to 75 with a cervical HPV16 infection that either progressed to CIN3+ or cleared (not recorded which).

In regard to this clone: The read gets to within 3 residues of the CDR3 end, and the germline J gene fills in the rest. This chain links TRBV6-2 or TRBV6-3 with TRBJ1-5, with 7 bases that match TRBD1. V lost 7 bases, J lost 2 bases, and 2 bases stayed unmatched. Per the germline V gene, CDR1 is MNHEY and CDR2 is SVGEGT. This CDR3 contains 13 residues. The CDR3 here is CASTGQGNQPQHF. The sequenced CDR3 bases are TGTGCCAGCACAGGACAGGGCAATCAGCCC.

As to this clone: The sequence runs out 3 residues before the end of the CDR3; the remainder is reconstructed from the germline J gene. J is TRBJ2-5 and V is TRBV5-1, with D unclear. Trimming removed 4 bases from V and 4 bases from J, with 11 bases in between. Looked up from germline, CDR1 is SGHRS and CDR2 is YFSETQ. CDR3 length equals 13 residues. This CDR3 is CASSTGGGETQYF. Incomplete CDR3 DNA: TGCGCCAGCAGCACGGGTGGTGGAGAGACC. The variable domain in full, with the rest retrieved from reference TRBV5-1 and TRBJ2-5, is KAGVTQTPRYLIKTRGQQVTLSCSPISGHRSVSWYQQTPGQGLQFLFEYFSETQRNKGNFPGRFSGRQFSNSRSEMNVSTLELGDSALYLCASSTGGGETQYFGPGTRLLVL.

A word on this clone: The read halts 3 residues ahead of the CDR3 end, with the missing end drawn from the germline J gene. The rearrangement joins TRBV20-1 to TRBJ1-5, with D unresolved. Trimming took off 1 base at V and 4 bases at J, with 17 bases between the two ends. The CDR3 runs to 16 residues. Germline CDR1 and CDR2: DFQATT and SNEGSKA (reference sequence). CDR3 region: CSARGEGSGPNQPQHF. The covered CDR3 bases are TGCAGTGCTAGAGGGGAAGGGAGCGGACCTAATCAGCCC.

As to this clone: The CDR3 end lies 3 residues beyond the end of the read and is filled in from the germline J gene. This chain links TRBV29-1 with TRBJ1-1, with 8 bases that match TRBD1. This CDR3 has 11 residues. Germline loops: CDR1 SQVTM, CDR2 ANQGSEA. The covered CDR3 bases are TGCAGCGTACCTAGACAGGGGGAA. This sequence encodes CSVPRQGE. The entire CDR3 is CSVPRQGEAFF.

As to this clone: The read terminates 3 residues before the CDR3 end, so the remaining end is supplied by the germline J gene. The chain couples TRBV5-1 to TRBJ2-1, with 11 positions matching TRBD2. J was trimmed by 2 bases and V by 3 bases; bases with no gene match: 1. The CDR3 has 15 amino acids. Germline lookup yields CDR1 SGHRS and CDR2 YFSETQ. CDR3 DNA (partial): TGCGCCAGCAGCTCGGGACTAGCGGCCTACAATGAG. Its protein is CASSSGLAAYNE. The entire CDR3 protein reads CASSSGLAAYNEQFF.

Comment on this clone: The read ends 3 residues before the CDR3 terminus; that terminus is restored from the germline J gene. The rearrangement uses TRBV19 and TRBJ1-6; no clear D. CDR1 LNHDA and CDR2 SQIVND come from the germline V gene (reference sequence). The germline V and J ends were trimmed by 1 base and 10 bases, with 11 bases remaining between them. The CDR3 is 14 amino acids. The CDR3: CASSIARGNSPLHF. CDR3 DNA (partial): TGTGCCAGTAGTATAGCTCGGGGTAACTCACCC.

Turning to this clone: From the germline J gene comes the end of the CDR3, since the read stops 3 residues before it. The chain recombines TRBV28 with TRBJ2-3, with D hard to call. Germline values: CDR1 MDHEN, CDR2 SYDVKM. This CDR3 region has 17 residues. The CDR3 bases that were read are TGTGCCAGCAGTCCCCCGGCCCTGGCCAGCGTCCTTGTCACG. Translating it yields CASSPPALASVLVT. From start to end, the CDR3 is CASSPPALASVLVTQYF. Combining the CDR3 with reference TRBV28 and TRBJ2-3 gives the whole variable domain DVKVTQSSRYLVKRTGEKVFLECVQDMDHENMFWYRQDPGLGLRLIYFSYDVKMKEKGDIPEGYSVSREKKERFSLILESASTNQTSMYLCASSPPALASVLVTQYFGPGTRLTVL.

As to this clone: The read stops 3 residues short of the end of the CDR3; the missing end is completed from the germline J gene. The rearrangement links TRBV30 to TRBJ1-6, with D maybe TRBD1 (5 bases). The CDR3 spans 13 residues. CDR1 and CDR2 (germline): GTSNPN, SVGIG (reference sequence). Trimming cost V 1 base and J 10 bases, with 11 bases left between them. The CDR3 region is CAWSGRVGSPLHF. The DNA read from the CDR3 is TGTGCCTGGAGTGGCAGGGTCGGGTCACCC. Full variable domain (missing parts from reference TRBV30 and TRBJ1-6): SQTIHQWPATLVQPVGSPLSLECTVEGTSNPNLYWYRQAAGRGLQLLFYSVGIGQISSEVPQNLSASRPQDRQFILSSKKLLLSDSGFYLCAWSGRVGSPLHFGNGTRLTVT.

The DNA read from the CDR3 is TGTGCCAGCAGCCCACAGGGGGCCGGTCAGCCC. It translates to CASSPQGAGQP. The full CDR3 protein is CASSPQGAGQPQHF. V usage is TRBV2 and J usage is TRBJ1-5, with TRBD1 matching 9 bases. The CDR3 goes on 3 residues after the read ends, and that part is filled in from the germline J gene. This CDR3 contains 14 residues. The germline V gene has CDR1 SNHLY and CDR2 FYNNEI. V trimming: 6 bases; J trimming: 6 bases; junction bases outside the gene matches: 6.

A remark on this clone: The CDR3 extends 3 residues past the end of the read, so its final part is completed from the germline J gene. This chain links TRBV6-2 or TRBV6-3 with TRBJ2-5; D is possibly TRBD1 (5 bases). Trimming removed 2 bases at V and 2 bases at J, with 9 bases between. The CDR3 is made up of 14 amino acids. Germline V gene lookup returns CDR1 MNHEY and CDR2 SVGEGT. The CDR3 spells CASSYVTDQETQYF. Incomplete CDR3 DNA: TGTGCCAGCAGTTACGTGACAGATCAAGAGACC.

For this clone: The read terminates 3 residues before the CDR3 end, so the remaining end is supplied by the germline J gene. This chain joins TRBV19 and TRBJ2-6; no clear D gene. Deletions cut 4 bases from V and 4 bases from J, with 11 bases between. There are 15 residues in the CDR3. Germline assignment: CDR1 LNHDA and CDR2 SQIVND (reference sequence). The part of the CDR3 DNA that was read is TGTGCCAGTAGTACAGCCCTAGGCGGGGCCAACGTC. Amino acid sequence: CASSTALGGANV. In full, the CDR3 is CASSTALGGANVLTF.

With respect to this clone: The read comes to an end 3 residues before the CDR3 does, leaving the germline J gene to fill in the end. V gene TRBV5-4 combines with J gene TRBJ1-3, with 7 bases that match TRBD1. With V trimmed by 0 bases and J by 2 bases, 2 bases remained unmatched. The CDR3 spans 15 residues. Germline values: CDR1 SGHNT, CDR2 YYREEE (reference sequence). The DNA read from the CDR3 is TGTGCCAGCAGCTTGGACAGGGGAACTGGAAACACC. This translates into CASSLDRGTGNT. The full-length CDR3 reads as CASSLDRGTGNTIYF.

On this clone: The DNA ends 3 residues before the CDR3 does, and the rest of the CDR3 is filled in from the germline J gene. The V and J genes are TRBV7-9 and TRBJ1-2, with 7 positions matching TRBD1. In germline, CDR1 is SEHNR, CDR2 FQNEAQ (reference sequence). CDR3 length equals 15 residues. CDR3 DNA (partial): TGTGCCAGCAGCTCAACTCCGACAGGGACCTACGAC. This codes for CASSSTPTGTYD. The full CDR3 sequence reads CASSSTPTGTYDYTF.

CDR3 sequence reads: CASSVQRSNEQFF. Partial CDR3 DNA: TGTGCCAGCAGCGTCCAGAGGTCCAATGAG. The rearrangement joins TRBV9 to TRBJ2-1, with D unclear. The CDR3 extends 3 residues past the end of the read, so its final part is completed from the germline J gene. Per germline, CDR1 SGDLS and CDR2 YYNGEE. CDR3 length: 13 residues. With 2 bases removed from V and 6 bases from J, the gap between germline ends came to 9 bases.

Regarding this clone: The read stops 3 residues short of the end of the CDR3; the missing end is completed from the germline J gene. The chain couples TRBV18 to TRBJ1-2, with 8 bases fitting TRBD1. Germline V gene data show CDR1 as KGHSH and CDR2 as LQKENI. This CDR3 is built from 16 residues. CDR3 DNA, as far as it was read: TGTGCCAGCTCACCACCGAACGGACAGGGCTACAATGAC. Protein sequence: CASSPPNGQGYND. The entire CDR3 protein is CASSPPNGQGYNDYTF.

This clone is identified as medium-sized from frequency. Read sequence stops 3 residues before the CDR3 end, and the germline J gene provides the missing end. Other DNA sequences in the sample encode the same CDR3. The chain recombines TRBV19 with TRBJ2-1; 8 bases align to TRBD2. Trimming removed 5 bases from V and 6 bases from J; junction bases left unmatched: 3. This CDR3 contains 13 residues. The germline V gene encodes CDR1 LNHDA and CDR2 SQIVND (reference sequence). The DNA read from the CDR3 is TGTGCCAGTAGTGGGACTAGTCGCAATGAG. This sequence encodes CASSGTSRNE. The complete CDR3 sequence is CASSGTSRNEQFF. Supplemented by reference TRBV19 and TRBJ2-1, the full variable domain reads DGGITQSPKYLFRKEGQNVTLSCEQNLNHDAMYWYRQDPGQGLRLIYYSQIVNDFQKGDIAEGYSVSREKKESFPLTVTSAQKNPTAFYLCASSGTSRNEQFFGPGTRLTVL.

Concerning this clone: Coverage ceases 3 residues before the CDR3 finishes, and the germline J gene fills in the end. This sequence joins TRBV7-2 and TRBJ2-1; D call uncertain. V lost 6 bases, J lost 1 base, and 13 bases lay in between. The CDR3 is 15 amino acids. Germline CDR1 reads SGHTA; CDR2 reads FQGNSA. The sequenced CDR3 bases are TGTGCCAGCAGGCAGGCCGCCCATTCCTACAATGAG. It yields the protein CASRQAAHSYNE. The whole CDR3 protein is CASRQAAHSYNEQFF. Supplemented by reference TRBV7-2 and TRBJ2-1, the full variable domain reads GAGVSQSPSNKVTEKGKDVELRCDPISGHTALYWYRQSLGQGLEFLIYFQGNSAPDKSGLPSDRFSAERTGGSVSTLTIQRTQQEDSAVYLCASRQAAHSYNEQFFGPGTRLTVL.

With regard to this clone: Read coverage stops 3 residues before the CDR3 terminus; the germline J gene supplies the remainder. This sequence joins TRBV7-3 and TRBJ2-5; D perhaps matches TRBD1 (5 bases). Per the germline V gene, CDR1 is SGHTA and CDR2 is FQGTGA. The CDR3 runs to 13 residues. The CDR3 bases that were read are TGTGCCAGCAGCCCCCGCCCCCAGGGTACC. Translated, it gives CASSPRPQGT. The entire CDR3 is CASSPRPQGTQYF.

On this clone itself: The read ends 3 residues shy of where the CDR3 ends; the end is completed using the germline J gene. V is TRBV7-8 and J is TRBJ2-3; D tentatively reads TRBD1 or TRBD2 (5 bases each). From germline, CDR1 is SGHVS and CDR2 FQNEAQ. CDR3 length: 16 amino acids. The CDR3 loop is CASSLAPRGANQPQYF. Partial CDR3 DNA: TGTGCCAGCAGCTTAGCGCCGAGGGGCGCGAATCAGCCG.

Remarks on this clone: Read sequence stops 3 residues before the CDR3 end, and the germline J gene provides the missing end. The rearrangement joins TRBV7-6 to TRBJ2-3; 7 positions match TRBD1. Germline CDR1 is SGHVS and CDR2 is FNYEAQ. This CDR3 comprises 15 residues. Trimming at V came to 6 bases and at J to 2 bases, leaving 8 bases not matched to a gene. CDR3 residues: CASSNRDSSTDTQYF. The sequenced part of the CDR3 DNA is TGTGCCAGCAGTAACAGGGACAGTTCCACAGATACG.

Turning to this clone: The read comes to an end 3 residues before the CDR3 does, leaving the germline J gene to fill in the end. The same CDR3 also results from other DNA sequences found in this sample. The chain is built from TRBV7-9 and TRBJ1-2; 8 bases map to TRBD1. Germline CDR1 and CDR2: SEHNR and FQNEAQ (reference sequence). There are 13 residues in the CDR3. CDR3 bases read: TGTGCCAGCAGCGCTCAGGGGGCCTACGAC. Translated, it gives CASSAQGAYD. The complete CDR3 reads CASSAQGAYDYTF.

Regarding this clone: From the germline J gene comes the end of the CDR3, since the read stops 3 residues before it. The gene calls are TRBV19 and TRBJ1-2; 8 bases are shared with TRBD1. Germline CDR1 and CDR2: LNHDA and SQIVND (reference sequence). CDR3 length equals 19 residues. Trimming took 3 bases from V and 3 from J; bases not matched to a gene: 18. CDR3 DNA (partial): TGTGCCAGTAGTATGGGCCAGGGGGCGATAACGGCGCAGGACTATGGC. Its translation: CASSMGQGAITAQDYG. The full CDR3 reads CASSMGQGAITAQDYGYTF.

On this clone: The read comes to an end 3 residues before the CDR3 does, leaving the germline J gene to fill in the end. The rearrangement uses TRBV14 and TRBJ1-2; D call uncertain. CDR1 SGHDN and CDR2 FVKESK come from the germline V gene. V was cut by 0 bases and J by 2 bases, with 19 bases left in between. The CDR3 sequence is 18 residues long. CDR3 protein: CASSQDRYGGESNYGYTF. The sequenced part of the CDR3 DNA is TGTGCCAGCAGCCAAGATCGATACGGCGGTGAATCAAACTATGGC.

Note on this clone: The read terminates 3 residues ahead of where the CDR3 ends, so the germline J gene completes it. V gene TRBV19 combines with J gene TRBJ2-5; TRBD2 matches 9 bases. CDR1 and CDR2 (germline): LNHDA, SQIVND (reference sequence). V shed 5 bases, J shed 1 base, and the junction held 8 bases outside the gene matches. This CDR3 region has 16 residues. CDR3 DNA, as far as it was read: TGTGCCAGTAGTCGAGGGGGCGGGAGGGTCCAAGAGACC. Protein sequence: CASSRGGGRVQET. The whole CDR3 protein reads CASSRGGGRVQETQYF.

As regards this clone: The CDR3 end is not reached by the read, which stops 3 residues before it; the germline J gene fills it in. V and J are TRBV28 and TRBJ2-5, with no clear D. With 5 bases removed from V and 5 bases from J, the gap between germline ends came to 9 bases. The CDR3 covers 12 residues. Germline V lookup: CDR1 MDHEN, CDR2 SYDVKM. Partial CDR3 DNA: TGTGCCAGCAGTCCTTTGCAGGAGACC. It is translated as CASSPLQET. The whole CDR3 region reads CASSPLQETQYF.

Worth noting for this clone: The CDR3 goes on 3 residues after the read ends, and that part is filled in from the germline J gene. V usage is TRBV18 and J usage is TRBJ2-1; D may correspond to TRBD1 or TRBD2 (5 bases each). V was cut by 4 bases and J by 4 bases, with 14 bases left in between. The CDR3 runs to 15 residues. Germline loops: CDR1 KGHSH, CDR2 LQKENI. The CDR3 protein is CASSRQGEIYNEQFF. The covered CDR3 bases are TGTGCCAGCTCACGGCAGGGAGAAATTTACAATGAG.

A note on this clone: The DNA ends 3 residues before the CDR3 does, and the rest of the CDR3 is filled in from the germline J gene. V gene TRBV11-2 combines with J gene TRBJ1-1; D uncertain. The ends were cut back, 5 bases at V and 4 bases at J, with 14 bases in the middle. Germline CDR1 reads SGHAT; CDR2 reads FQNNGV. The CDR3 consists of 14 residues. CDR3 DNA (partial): TGTGCCAGCAGCCACCGAACGGTATCCACTGAA. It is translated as CASSHRTVSTE. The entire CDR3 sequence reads CASSHRTVSTEAFF.

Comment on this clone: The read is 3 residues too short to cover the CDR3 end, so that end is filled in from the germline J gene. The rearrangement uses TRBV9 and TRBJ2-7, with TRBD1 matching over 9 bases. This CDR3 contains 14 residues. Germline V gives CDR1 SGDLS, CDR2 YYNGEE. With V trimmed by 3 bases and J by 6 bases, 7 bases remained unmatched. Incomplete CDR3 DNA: TGTGCCAGCAGCGCCCGGGACAGGGAATCCGAG. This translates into CASSARDRESE. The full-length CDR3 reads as CASSARDRESEQYF.

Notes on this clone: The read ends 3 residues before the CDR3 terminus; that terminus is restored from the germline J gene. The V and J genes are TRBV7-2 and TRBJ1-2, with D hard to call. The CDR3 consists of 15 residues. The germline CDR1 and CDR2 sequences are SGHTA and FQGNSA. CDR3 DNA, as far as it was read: TGTGCCAGCAGTAAGAGCGGGAGCTCCTACAATGAC. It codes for CASSKSGSSYND. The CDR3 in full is CASSKSGSSYNDYTF.

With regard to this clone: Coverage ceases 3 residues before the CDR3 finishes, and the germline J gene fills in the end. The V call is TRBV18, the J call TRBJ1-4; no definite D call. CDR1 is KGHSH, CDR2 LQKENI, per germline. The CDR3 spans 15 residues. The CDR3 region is CASSLQGYYNSPLFF. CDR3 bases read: TGTGCCAGCTCACTCCAAGGGTATTATAATTCACCA.